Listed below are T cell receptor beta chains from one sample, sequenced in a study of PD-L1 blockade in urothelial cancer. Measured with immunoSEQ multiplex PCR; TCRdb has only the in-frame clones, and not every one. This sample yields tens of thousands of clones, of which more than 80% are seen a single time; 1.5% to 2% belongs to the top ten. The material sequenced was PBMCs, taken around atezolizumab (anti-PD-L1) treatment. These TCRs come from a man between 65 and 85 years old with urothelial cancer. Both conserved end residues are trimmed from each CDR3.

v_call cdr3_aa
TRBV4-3 ASSPEGGWNEQF
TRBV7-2 ASSLTSGGNIQY
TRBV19 ASSIDRGRGYGYT
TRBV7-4 ASSSRDTVGYGYT
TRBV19 ASSIGGGMGSQPQH
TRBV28 ASRSGENNQPQH
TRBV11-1 ASTTGRENIQY
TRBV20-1 SASRGYEQY
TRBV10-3 AITSGSYEQY
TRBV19 ASSMDRGNTGELF
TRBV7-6 ASSSAPVGGWSIGNTIY
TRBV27 ASKTSGRMSGELF
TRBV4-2 ASSLQETGHGNEQF
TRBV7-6 ASGLATYEQY
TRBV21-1 ASSNDGAGGGAKNIQY
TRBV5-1 ASSLLGFSGGWNEQF
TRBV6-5 ASSYSRTGYYNEQF
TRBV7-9 ASSFGQYEQY
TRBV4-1 ASSRLTSGKQETQY
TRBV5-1 ASSFWTSGRADSEQF
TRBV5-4 ASSPGSSLNTEAF
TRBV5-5 ASSRGQAGQETQY
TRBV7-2 ASSRGDSRNEQF